The source of this TCR beta chain is a study of technical replicates of blood from a handful of donors. The assay was immunoSEQ multiplex PCR, and TCRdb's table has in-frame clones only and misses some. The table shows fewer than 100,000 clones, with about 95% occurring only once. The CDR3 is 13 amino acids. The V and J ends lost 6 bases and 1 base respectively, with 9 bases between them. Germline V lookup: CDR1 SEHNR, CDR2 FQNEAQ (reference sequence). The sequence was collected from a human donor in good health. The V gene is TRBV7-9, the J gene TRBJ2-5, with TRBD1 as a possible D gene (6 bases). Sample: T cells isolated from PBMCs. CDR3 coding DNA: TGTGCCAGCAGTTGGACAGTCCAAGAGACCCAGTACTTC. Its protein is CASSWTVQETQYF.